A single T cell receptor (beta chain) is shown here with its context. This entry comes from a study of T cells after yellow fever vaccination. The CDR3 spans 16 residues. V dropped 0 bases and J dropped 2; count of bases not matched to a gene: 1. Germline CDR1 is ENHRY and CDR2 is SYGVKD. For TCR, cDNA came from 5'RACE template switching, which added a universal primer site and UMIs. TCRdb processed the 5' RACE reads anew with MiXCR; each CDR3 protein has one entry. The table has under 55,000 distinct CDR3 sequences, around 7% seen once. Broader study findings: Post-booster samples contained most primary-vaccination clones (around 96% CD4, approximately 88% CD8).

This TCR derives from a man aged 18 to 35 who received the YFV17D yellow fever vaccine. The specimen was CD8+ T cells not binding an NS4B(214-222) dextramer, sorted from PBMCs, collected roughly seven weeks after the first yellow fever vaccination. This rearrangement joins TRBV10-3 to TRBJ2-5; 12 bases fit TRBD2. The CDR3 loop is CAISESTSGGQETQYF. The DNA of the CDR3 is TGTGCCATCAGTGAGTCCACTAGCGGGGGGCAAGAGACCCAGTACTTC.